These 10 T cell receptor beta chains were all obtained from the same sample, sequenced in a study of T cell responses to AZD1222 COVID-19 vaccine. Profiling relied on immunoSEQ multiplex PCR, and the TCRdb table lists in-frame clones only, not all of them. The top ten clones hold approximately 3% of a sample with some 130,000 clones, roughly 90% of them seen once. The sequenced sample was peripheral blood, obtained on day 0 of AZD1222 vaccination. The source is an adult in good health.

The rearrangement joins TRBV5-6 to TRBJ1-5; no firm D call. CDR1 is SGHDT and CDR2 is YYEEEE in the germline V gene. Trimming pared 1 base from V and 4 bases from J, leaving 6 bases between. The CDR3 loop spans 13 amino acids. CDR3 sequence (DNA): TGTGCCAGCAGCTTGAGGGTAAATCAGCCCCAGCATTTT. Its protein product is CASSLRVNQPQHF.

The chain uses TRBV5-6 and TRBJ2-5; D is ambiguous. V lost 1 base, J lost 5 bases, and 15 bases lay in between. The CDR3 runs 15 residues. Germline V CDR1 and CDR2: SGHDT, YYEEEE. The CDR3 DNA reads TGTGCCAGCAGCTTGAAGACTGGCTCCTCGGAGACCCAGTACTTC. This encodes CASSLKTGSSETQYF.

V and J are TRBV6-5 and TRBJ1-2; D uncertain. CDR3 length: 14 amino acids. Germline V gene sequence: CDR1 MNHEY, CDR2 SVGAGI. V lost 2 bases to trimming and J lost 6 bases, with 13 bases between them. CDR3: CASSYRSALNGYTF. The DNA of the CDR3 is TGTGCCAGCAGTTACCGATCGGCGCTGAATGGCTACACCTTC.

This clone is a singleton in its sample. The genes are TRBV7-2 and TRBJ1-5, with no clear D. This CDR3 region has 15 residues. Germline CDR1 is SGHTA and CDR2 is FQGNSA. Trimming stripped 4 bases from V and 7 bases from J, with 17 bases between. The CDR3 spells CASSSRQVMGQPQHF. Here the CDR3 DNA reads TGTGCCAGCAGCTCTCGACAAGTCATGGGGCAGCCCCAGCATTTT.

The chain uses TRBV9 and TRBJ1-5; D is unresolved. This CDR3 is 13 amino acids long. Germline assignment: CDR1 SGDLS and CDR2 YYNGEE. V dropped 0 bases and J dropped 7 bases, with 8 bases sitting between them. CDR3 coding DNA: TGTGCCAGCAGCGTAGAAGGGCAACAGCCCCAGCATTTT. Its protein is CASSVEGQQPQHF.

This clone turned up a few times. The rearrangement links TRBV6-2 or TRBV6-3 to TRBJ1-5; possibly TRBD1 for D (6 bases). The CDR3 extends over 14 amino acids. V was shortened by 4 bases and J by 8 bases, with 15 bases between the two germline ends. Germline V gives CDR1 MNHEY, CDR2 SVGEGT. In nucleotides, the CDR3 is TGTGCCAGCAGTTCCCCTAAAAAGGGGGAGCCCCAGCATTTT. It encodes CASSSPKKGEPQHF.

CDR3 amino acids: CASSPSEVTYEQYF. The CDR3 DNA is TGTGCCAGCAGCCCGAGCGAGGTGACCTACGAGCAGTACTTC. The chain combines TRBV7-6 with TRBJ2-7; D is unresolved. Trimming removed 5 bases at V and 2 bases at J, with 13 bases between. The CDR3 loop spans 14 amino acids. Germline CDR1 is SGHVS and CDR2 is FNYEAQ.

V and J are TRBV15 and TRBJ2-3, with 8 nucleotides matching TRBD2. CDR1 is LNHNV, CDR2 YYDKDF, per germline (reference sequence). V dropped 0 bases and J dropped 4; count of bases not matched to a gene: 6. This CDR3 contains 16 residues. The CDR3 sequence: CATSREKAGVSDTQYF. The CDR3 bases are TGTGCCACCAGCAGAGAAAAAGCGGGAGTGTCAGATACGCAGTATTTT.

For the CDR3, the DNA is TGTGCCATCTTAGAGGGACCAGGTGCCCTGTACACTGAAGCTTTCTTT. This translates into CAILEGPGALYTEAFF. V usage is TRBV10-3 and J usage is TRBJ1-1; perhaps TRBD1 as D (5 bases). Looked up from germline, CDR1 is ENHRY and CDR2 is SYGVKD. This CDR3 is 16 amino acids long. Trimming cost V 8 bases and J 3 bases, with 22 bases left between them.

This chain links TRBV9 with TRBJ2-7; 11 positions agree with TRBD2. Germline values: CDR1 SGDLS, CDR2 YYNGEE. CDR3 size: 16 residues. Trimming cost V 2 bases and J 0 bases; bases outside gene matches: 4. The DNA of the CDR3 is TGTGCCAGCAGCGTGGGACTAGCGGAAAGCTCCTACGAGCAGTACTTC. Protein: CASSVGLAESSYEQYF.